This paragraph covers one T cell receptor beta chain sequence. Additional DNA sequences in this sample encode the identical CDR3. This specimen comes from a study of blood T cell repertoires in COVID-19. Study at large: From the United States, Italy and Spain came samples of acute and convalescent COVID-19.

TCRdb's table, derived via immunoSEQ multiplex PCR, lists solely in-frame clones and lacks some. The sample holds a few hundred thousand clones, around 86% seen once. The sequencing sample was made of peripheral blood. This sequence originates from a woman aged 45-65 years with acute or convalescent COVID-19.

In DNA form, the CDR3 reads TGCGCCAGCAGCCTGTATTACGAGCAGTACTTC. Amino acid sequence: CASSLYYEQYF. The genes are TRBV5-1 and TRBJ2-7; D not resolved. V lost 4 bases to trimming and J lost 4 bases, with 6 bases between them. Per germline, CDR1 SGHRS and CDR2 YFSETQ. This CDR3 is 11 amino acids long.